This T cell receptor beta chain stems from a study of T cells in Graves' hyperthyroidism and ophthalmopathy. Notes on the study in general: In the blood, most expanded thyroid clonotypes above 0.001 appeared as well.

Template material for amplifying TCR beta CDR3 regions consisted of RNA transcripts. The HTBI primer set served for first-round RT-PCR of the TCR CDR3. TCRdb processed the multiplex PCR reads anew with MiXCR; each CDR3 protein has one entry. The sample shows about 400,000 distinct CDR3 sequences, roughly 15% of them seen only once. CDR1 and CDR2 from the germline V gene are LGHDT and YNNKEL (reference sequence). The CDR3 runs to 14 residues. V lost 0 bases to trimming and J lost 0 bases, with 6 bases between them. This clonotype has ten or more counts. Its antigen is not identified. Patients were excluded for uncontrolled infection, other autoimmune disease, pregnancy or lactation. Diagnosis relied on clinical symptoms, serum thyroxine and TRAb, thyroid ultrasound and orbital computed tomography.

The chain uses TRBV3-1 and TRBJ2-7; D is undetermined. Sequences were obtained from blood. The TCR was taken from a woman aged 30 to 39 with Graves' ophthalmopathy. The CDR3 DNA sequence: TGTGCCAGCAGCCAAGACCCAGTCTCCTACGAGCAGTACTTC. Encoded protein: CASSQDPVSYEQYF.